One T cell receptor (beta chain) is described in this entry. Amplification of TCR beta used genomic DNA extracted from peripheral blood. Trimming removed 5 bases at V and 0 bases at J, with 17 bases between. The CDR3 runs to 16 residues. CDR1 and CDR2 (germline): SGHTA, FQGNSA. This specimen belongs to a study of T cell repertoires in aging, cancer and after chemotherapy. A mixed TRB-A/B primer pool amplified rearranged TRB by multiplex touch-down PCR. TCRdb called the multiplex PCR reads again in MiXCR, with one record for every CDR3 protein. This table holds about 11,000 distinct CDR3 sequences, about 24% found once.

This sequence joins TRBV7-2 and TRBJ2-7; perhaps TRBD2 as D (6 bases). The material sequenced was blood. This sequence originates from a human donor in good health. The CDR3 DNA follows: TGTGCCAGCAGCGCCTCACTAGCCCAGAGCTCCTACGAGCAGTACTTC. Protein sequence: CASSASLAQSSYEQYF.